The clone carrying this T cell receptor (beta chain) appeared many times. RNA transcripts served as the template for amplifying TCR beta CDR3 regions. The TCR CDR3 first-round RT-PCR relied on the HTBI primer set. TCRdb independently ran MiXCR on the multiplex PCR reads; one entry per CDR3 protein. Among approximately 600,000 distinct CDR3 sequences listed, around 13% were seen once. Germline V gene sequence: CDR1 GTSNPN, CDR2 SVGIG (reference sequence). Trimming pared 7 bases from V and 7 bases from J, leaving 16 bases between. The CDR3 contains 12 residues. This entry comes from a study of T cells in Graves' hyperthyroidism and ophthalmopathy.

The receptor's source is a woman in her 30s with Graves' hyperthyroidism that later progressed to Graves' ophthalmopathy. The V gene is TRBV30, the J gene TRBJ1-1; D is unclear. The sequencing sample was made of blood. The CDR3 here is CASDTGGREAFF. CDR3 in DNA: TGTGCCTCAGATACGGGAGGACGTGAAGCTTTCTTT.